This T cell receptor (beta chain) was sequenced during a study of cytotoxic CD8 clonotypes in ibrutinib-treated CLL. The TCR beta libraries used about 2 micrograms of genomic DNA that came from cryopreserved PBMCs. Produced via immunoSEQ multiplex PCR; TCRdb's table is partial and in-frame only. In the table there are some 200,000 clones, roughly three quarters of which are singletons. The study, taken as a whole, reports: Baseline values of clonality outstripped age-matched healthy donors and followed circulating CD8+ T-cell counts.

Notes on this clone: Its antigen remains unknown.

This TCR was sampled from a human donor with chronic lymphocytic leukemia. Sequenced here: PBMCs, sampled after 12 months of ibrutinib treatment.

The CDR3 nucleotides read TGTGCCAGCAGTTCACCGGGGGAGTGGGCTGAAGCTTTCTTT. This sequence encodes CASSSPGEWAEAFF. J is TRBJ1-1 and V is TRBV28; the D gene is possibly TRBD1 (5 bases). This CDR3 comprises 14 residues. V lost 4 bases to trimming and J lost 6 bases, with 15 bases between them. Germline V gene data show CDR1 as MDHEN and CDR2 as SYDVKM.